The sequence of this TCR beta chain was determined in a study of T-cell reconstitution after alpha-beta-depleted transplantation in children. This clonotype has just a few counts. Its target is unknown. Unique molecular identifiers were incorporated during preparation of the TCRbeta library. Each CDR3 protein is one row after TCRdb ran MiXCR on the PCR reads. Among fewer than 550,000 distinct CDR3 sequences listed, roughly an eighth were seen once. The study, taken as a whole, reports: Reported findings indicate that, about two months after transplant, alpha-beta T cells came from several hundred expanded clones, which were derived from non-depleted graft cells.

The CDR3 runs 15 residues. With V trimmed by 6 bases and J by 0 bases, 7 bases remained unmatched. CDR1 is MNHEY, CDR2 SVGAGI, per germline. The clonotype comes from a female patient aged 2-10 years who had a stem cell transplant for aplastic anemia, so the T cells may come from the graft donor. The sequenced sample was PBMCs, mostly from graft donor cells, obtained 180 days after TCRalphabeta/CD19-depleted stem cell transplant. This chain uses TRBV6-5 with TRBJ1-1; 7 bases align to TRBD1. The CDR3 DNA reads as TGTGCCAGCAGCAGGGGGGTCAGGCTGAACACTGAAGCTTTCTTT. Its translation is CASSRGVRLNTEAFF.